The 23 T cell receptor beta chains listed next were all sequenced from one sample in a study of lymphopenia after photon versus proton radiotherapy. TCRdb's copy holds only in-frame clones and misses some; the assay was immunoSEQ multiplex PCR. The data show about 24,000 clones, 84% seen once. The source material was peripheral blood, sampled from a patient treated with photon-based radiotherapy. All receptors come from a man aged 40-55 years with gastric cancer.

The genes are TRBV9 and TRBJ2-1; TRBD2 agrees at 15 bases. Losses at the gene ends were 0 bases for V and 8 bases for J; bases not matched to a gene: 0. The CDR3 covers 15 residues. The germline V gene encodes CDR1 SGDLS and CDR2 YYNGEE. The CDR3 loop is CASSVGTSGGDEQFF. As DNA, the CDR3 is TGTGCCAGCAGCGTAGGGACTAGCGGGGGGGATGAGCAGTTCTTC.

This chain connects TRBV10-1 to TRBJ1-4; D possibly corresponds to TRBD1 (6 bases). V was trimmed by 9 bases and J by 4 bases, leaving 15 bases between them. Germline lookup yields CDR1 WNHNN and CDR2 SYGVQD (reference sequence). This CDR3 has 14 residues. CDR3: CASLDRPDNEKLFF. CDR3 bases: TGCGCCAGTCTAGACAGGCCAGATAATGAAAAACTGTTTTTT.

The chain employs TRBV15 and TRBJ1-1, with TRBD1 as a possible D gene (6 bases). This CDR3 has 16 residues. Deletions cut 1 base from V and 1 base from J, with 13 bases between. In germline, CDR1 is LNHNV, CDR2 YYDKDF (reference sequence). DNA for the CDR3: TGTGCCACCAGCAGAGGCAGGGGAAAGGGGAACACTGAAGCTTTCTTT. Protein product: CATSRGRGKGNTEAFF.

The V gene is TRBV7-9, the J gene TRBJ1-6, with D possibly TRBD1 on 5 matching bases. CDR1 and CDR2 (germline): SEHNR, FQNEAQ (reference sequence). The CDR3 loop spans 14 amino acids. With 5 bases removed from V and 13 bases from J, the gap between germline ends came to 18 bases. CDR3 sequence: CASSPMGGYRPLHF. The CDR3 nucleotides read TGTGCCAGCAGCCCCATGGGGGGGTATCGGCCCCTCCACTTT.

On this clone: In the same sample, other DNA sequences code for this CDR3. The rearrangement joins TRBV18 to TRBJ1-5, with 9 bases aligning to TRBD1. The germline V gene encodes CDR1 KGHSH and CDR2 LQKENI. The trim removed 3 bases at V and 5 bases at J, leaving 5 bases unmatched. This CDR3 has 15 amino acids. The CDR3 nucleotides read TGTGCCAGCTCACCGCGGACAGGGGCGGATCAGCCCCAGCATTTT. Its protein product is CASSPRTGADQPQHF.

The CDR3 region is CASRSGTPWGYTF. The CDR3, as DNA: TGTGCCAGCAGGTCCGGGACACCTTGGGGCTACACCTTC. V usage is TRBV5-5 and J usage is TRBJ1-2; the D gene is possibly TRBD1 (6 bases). The CDR3 loop spans 13 amino acids. Germline V gene sequence: CDR1 SGHKS, CDR2 YYEKEE (reference sequence). The V gene lost 5 bases and the J gene lost 8 bases, with 16 bases spanning the gap.

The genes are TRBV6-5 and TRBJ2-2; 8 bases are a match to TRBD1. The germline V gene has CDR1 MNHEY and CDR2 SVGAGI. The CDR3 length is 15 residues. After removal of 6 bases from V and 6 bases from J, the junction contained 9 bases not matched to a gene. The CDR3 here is CASSSDRGGSGELFF. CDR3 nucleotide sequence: TGTGCCAGCAGCTCAGACAGGGGTGGCTCCGGGGAGCTGTTTTTT.

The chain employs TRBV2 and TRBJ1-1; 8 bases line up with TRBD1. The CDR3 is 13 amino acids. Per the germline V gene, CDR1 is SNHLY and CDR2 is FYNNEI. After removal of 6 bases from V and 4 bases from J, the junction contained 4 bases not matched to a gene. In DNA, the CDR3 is TGTGCCAGCAGCAGCACAGGGGGCACTGAAGCTTTCTTT. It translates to CASSSTGGTEAFF.

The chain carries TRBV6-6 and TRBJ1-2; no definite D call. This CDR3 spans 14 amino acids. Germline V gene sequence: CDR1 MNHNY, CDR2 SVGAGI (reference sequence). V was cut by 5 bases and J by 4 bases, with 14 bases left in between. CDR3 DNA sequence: TGTGCCAGCAGTGGAGGCCCCGATCTCTATGGCTACACCTTC. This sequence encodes CASSGGPDLYGYTF.

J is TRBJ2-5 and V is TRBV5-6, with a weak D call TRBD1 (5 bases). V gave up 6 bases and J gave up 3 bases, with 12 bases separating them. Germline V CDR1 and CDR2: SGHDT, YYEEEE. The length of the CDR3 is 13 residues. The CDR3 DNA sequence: TGTGCCAGCAACACGCAGGGAAAAGAGACCCAGTACTTC. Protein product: CASNTQGKETQYF.

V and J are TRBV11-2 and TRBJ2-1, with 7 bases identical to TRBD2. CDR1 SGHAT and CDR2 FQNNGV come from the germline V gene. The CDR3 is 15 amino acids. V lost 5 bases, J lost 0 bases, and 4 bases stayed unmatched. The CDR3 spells CASSPGGSSYNEQFF. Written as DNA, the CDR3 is TGTGCCAGCAGCCCCGGGGGGAGCTCCTACAATGAGCAGTTCTTC.

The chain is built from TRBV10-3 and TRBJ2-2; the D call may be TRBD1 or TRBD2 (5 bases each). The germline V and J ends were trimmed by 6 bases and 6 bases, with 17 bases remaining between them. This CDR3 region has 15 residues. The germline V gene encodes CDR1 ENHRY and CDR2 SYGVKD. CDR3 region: CAISRDLYPSGELFF. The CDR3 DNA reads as TGTGCCATCAGCCGGGACCTTTACCCGTCCGGGGAGCTGTTTTTT.

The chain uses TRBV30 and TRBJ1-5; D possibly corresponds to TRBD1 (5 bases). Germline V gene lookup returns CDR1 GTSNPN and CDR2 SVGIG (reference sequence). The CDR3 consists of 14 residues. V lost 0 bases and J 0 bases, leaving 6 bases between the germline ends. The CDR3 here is CAWSVRGSNQPQHF. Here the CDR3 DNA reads TGTGCCTGGAGTGTTAGGGGTAGCAATCAGCCCCAGCATTTT.

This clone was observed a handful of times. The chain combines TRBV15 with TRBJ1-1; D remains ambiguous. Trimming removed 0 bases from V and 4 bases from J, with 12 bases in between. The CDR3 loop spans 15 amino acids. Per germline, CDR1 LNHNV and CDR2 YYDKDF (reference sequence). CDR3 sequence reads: CATSRDREGATEAFF. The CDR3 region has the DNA TGTGCCACCAGCAGAGATCGGGAGGGTGCCACTGAAGCTTTCTTT.

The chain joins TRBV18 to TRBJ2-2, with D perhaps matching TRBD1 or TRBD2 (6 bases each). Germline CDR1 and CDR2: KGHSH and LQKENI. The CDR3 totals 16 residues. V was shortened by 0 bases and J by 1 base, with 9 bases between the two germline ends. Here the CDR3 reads CASSPPGGQNTGELFF. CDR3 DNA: TGTGCCAGCTCACCACCGGGGGGACAGAACACCGGGGAGCTGTTTTTT.

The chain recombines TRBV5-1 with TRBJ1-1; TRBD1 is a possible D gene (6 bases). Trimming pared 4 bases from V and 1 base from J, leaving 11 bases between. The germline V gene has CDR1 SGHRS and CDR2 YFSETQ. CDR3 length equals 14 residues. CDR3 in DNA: TGCGCCAGCAGCACGACAGGTGGGAACACTGAAGCTTTCTTT. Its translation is CASSTTGGNTEAFF.

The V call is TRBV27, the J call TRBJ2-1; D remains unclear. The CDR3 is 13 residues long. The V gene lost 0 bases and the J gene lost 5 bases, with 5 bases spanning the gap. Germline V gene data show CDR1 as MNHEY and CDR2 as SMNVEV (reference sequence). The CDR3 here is CASSLSWDNEQFF. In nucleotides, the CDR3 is TGTGCCAGCAGTTTATCCTGGGACAATGAGCAGTTCTTC.

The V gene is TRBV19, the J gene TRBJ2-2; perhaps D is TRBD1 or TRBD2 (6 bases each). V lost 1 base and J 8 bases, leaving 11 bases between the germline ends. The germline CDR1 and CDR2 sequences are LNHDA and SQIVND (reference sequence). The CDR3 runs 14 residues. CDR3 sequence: CASSIGGASGELFF. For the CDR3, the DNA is TGTGCCAGTAGTATAGGGGGGGCCTCTGGGGAGCTGTTTTTT.

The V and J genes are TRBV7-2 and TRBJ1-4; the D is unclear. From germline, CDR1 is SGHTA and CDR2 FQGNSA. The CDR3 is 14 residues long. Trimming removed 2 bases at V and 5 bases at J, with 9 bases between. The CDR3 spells CASSLKVGNEKLFF. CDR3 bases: TGTGCCAGCAGCTTAAAGGTCGGGAATGAAAAACTGTTTTTT.

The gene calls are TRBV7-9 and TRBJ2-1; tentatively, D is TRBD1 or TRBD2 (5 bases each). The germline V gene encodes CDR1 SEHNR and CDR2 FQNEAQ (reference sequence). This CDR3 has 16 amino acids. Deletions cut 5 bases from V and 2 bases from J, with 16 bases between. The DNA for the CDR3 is TGTGCCAGCAGCGCTAGCAGGGTTTTAACCTACAATGAGCAGTTCTTC. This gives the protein CASSASRVLTYNEQFF.

CDR3 sequence: CASSEGTSGADTQYF. The CDR3 DNA reads TGTGCCAGCAGTGAAGGGACTAGCGGGGCAGATACGCAGTATTTT. The rearrangement links TRBV6-1 to TRBJ2-3, with 12 bases that match TRBD2. The CDR3 is made up of 15 amino acids. With V trimmed by 1 base and J by 4 bases, 0 bases remained unmatched. Germline V lookup: CDR1 MNHNS, CDR2 SASEGT.

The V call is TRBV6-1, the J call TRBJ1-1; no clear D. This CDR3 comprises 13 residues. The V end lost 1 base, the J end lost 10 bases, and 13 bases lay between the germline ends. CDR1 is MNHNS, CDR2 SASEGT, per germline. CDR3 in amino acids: CASSEEAGIGAFF. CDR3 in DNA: TGTGCCAGCAGTGAAGAGGCGGGAATCGGAGCTTTCTTT.

The DNA of the CDR3 is TGTGCCAGCAGCTTGAACAGGGGTCTGGACTATGGCTACACCTTC. It encodes CASSLNRGLDYGYTF. V is TRBV5-4 and J is TRBJ1-2, with 7 positions matching TRBD1. This CDR3 has 15 residues. Germline values: CDR1 SGHNT, CDR2 YYREEE (reference sequence). J lost 3 bases, V lost 1 base, and 6 bases had no gene match. The full variable domain, rest sourced from reference TRBV5-4 and TRBJ1-2, is ETGVTQSPTHLIKTRGQQVTLRCSSQSGHNTVSWYQQALGQGPQFIFQYYREEENGRGNFPPRFSGLQFPNYSSELNVNALELDDSALYLCASSLNRGLDYGYTFGSGTRLTVV.